What follows is one T cell receptor (beta chain) and its context. Its matching antigen is unknown. RNA transcripts provided the source from which TCR beta CDR3 regions were amplified. In the first-round RT-PCR of the TCR CDR3, the HTBI primer set was used. TCRdb itself ran the multiplex PCR reads through MiXCR, one entry per CDR3 protein. The data hold a few hundred thousand distinct CDR3 sequences, with 40% to 50% observed a single time. This sample stems from a study of T cells in Graves' hyperthyroidism and ophthalmopathy. Whole-study findings and limits: With a median lead of roughly 6.8 months before onset, the model predicted ophthalmopathy. The majority of expanded thyroid clonotypes above 0.001 also appeared in blood.

V gave up 2 bases and J gave up 9 bases; unmatched junction bases: 12. This CDR3 is built from 16 residues. Per the germline V gene, CDR1 is MRHNA and CDR2 is SNTAGT. The rearrangement uses TRBV6-4 and TRBJ1-1; TRBD1 matches at 10 bases. What was sequenced was peripheral blood or thyroid tissue (not recorded which). This receptor was obtained from an adult woman with Graves' disease, either hyperthyroidism or ophthalmopathy (not recorded which). This chain's CDR3 is CASSDRDRGPLAQAFF. CDR3 nucleotide sequence: TGTGCCAGCAGTGACCGGGACAGGGGCCCTCTAGCCCAAGCTTTCTTT.